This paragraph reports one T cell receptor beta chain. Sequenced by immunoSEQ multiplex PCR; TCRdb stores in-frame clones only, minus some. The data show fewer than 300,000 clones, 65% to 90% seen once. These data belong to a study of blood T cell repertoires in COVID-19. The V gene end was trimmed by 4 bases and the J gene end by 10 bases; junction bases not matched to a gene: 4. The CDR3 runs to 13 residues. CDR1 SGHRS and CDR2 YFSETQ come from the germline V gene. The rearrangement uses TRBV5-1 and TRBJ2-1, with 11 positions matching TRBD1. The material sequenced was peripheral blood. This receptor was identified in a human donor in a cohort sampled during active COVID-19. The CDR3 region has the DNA TGCGCCAGCAGCGGACAGGGGGCTGGGGAGCAGTTCTTC. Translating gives CASSGQGAGEQFF.